These 20 T cell receptor beta chains share one sample of origin, sequenced in a study of blood T cell repertoires in COVID-19. The protocol was immunoSEQ multiplex PCR, while the TCRdb copy is restricted to in-frame clones and leaves out a portion. The sample lists roughly 150,000 clones; about 80% were seen once. The sequenced material came from PBMCs or T cells enriched from blood (not recorded which). These TCRs come from a man in his fifties who had recovered from COVID-19.

The rearrangement joins TRBV9 to TRBJ1-6; D not resolved. Per germline, CDR1 SGDLS and CDR2 YYNGEE. V was shortened by 3 bases and J by 0 bases, with 16 bases between the two germline ends. The CDR3 extends over 18 amino acids. DNA of the CDR3: TGTGCCAGCAGCGCCGTAAACAGCCCGAGCTCCTATAATTCACCCCTCCACTTT. Amino acids: CASSAVNSPSSYNSPLHF.

This sequence joins TRBV6-5 and TRBJ1-2; TRBD1 is a possible D gene (6 bases). CDR1 is MNHEY and CDR2 is SVGAGI in the germline V gene. The CDR3 sequence is 14 residues long. V lost 10 bases, J lost 0 bases, and 15 bases lay in between. CDR3 in amino acids: CATWTERANYGYTF. As DNA, the CDR3 is TGTGCCACCTGGACAGAGAGAGCTAACTATGGCTACACCTTC.

This chain joins TRBV15 and TRBJ2-5; D unclear. V was clipped by 1 base and J by 5 bases, with 11 bases between them. This CDR3 has 14 amino acids. Germline-derived CDR1 and CDR2 are LNHNV and YYDKDF (reference sequence). The CDR3 region has the DNA TGTGCCACCAGCAGAGTTAGTAGTTATGAGACCCAGTACTTC. Translated: CATSRVSSYETQYF.

This chain links TRBV5-1 with TRBJ2-2, with D possibly matching TRBD1 (6 bases). Trimming left V 1 base short and J 5 bases short, with 15 bases between. The CDR3 covers 16 residues. The V gene's germline CDR1 is SGHRS and CDR2 YFSETQ. In nucleotides, the CDR3 is TGCGCCAGCAGCTTGACTGGACAGATAGGTACCGGGGAGCTGTTTTTT. Translating gives CASSLTGQIGTGELFF.

This clone was recorded once. The chain has TRBV5-1 and TRBJ1-2; 9 bases line up with TRBD1. Germline V gene data show CDR1 as SGHRS and CDR2 as YFSETQ. Trimming removed 0 bases from V and 4 bases from J; junction bases left unmatched: 10. This CDR3 has 17 residues. Here the CDR3 DNA reads TGCGCCAGCAGCTTGGCCGGTAGGACAGGGGTTCGCTATGGCTACACCTTC. Protein: CASSLAGRTGVRYGYTF.

V and J are TRBV19 and TRBJ1-1; no definite D call. The V end was cut by 5 bases, the J end by 4 bases, with 23 bases between. The germline gives CDR1 LNHDA, CDR2 SQIVND (reference sequence). The CDR3 runs to 17 residues. CDR3 amino acids: CASSARRGNYPLTEAFF. In nucleotides, the CDR3 is TGTGCCAGTAGTGCGCGACGCGGCAATTACCCCCTCACTGAAGCTTTCTTT.

V gene TRBV27 combines with J gene TRBJ1-4, with 8 bases aligning to TRBD1. Per germline, CDR1 MNHEY and CDR2 SMNVEV (reference sequence). The CDR3 runs to 14 residues. Trimming removed 4 bases from V and 8 bases from J; junction bases left unmatched: 6. The CDR3 protein is CASSSARGREKLFF. The CDR3 region has the DNA TGTGCCAGCAGTTCGGCCAGGGGGCGAGAAAAACTGTTTTTT.

V usage is TRBV5-5 and J usage is TRBJ1-4; 7 bases are a match to TRBD1. J gave up 5 bases and V 6 bases, and 10 bases lay outside the gene matches. The germline V gene encodes CDR1 SGHKS and CDR2 YYEKEE (reference sequence). The CDR3 covers 15 residues. The CDR3 DNA is TGTGCCAGCATACTTGCGACAGGGCCCAATGAAAAACTGTTTTTT. Its protein is CASILATGPNEKLFF.

This clone was observed a single time. The genes are TRBV4-2 and TRBJ1-4; perhaps TRBD1 as D (5 bases). The CDR3 is made up of 15 amino acids. V was pared by 0 bases and J by 4 bases, with 9 bases between. Germline V gives CDR1 LGHNA, CDR2 YNFKEQ. CDR3 amino acids: CASSQDGRDNEKLFF. DNA for the CDR3: TGTGCCAGCAGCCAAGATGGCAGGGATAATGAAAAACTGTTTTTT.

This chain uses TRBV6-5 with TRBJ1-6; TRBD1 agrees at 11 bases. This CDR3 spans 14 amino acids. CDR1 and CDR2 from the germline V gene are MNHEY and SVGAGI. V dropped 6 bases and J dropped 10; count of bases not matched to a gene: 5. In DNA form, the CDR3 reads TGTGCCAGCAGAAGGACAGGGGGCGAATCACCCCTCCACTTT. It encodes CASRRTGGESPLHF.

The chain combines TRBV9 with TRBJ1-1; D is perhaps TRBD1 (5 bases). CDR1 is SGDLS and CDR2 is YYNGEE in the germline V gene. V was clipped by 2 bases and J by 6 bases, with 11 bases between them. The CDR3 is 13 amino acids. CDR3 sequence: CASSVNPGAEAFF. The DNA of the CDR3 is TGTGCCAGCAGCGTTAATCCGGGGGCTGAAGCTTTCTTT.

The J gene is TRBJ1-2, the V gene TRBV14; 7 bases match TRBD1. The CDR3 contains 14 residues. Losses at the gene ends were 5 bases for V and 4 bases for J; bases not matched to a gene: 7. Per the germline V gene, CDR1 is SGHDN and CDR2 is FVKESK. Written as DNA, the CDR3 is TGTGCCAGCAGCATTACCGGGACAGTCTATGGCTACACCTTC. Amino acids: CASSITGTVYGYTF.

J is TRBJ2-3 and V is TRBV7-8, with D tentatively TRBD2 (5 bases). The germline V gene has CDR1 SGHVS and CDR2 FQNEAQ. The V gene lost 5 bases and the J gene lost 0 bases, with 18 bases spanning the gap. The CDR3 runs to 17 residues. The DNA for the CDR3 is TGTGCCAGCAGCCTCCCACCGGGGAGCGTCAGCACAGATACGCAGTATTTT. It specifies CASSLPPGSVSTDTQYF.

The chain joins TRBV30 to TRBJ1-6; no definite D call. Trimming removed 1 base from V and 10 bases from J, with 14 bases in between. CDR3 length: 14 amino acids. Germline V gene lookup returns CDR1 GTSNPN and CDR2 SVGIG (reference sequence). The CDR3 DNA sequence: TGTGCCTGGAGTGGTCCGGGGAATCGGTCACCCCTCCACTTT. This gives the protein CAWSGPGNRSPLHF.

The chain combines TRBV7-9 with TRBJ1-2; 7 bases map to TRBD1. Germline V gene data show CDR1 as SEHNR and CDR2 as FQNEAQ (reference sequence). V trimming: 4 bases; J trimming: 4 bases; junction bases outside the gene matches: 6. The CDR3 is 14 residues long. The CDR3 nucleotides read TGTGCCAGCAGCTCTCGACAGGGTGCCTATGGCTACACCTTC. It yields the protein CASSSRQGAYGYTF. The whole variable domain, remainder taken from reference TRBV7-9 and TRBJ1-2, is DTGVSQNPRHKITKRGQNVTFRCDPISEHNRLYWYRQTLGQGPEFLTYFQNEAQLEKSRLLSDRFSAERPKGSFSTLEIQRTEQGDSAMYLCASSSRQGAYGYTFGSGTRLTVV.

The chain employs TRBV6-1 and TRBJ1-6, with TRBD1 matching over 7 bases. Trimming at V came to 2 bases and at J to 10 bases, leaving 11 bases not matched to a gene. This CDR3 contains 16 residues. Looked up from germline, CDR1 is MNHNS and CDR2 is SASEGT. The CDR3 region is CASSEFKDRARSPLHF. In DNA, the CDR3 is TGTGCCAGCAGTGAATTTAAAGACAGGGCTCGCTCACCCCTCCACTTT.

The chain uses TRBV5-1 and TRBJ2-1, with 11 bases aligning to TRBD1. This CDR3 comprises 17 residues. Germline trimming cut 4 bases from V and 4 bases from J; bases unmatched to any gene: 10. Germline V lookup: CDR1 SGHRS, CDR2 YFSETQ. The CDR3 bases are TGCGCCAGCAGCGAAGGCTCCGGGACAGGGGGATACAATGAGCAGTTCTTC. Translated: CASSEGSGTGGYNEQFF. Using reference TRBV5-1 and TRBJ2-1 for the parts outside the CDR3, the full variable domain is KAGVTQTPRYLIKTRGQQVTLSCSPISGHRSVSWYQQTPGQGLQFLFEYFSETQRNKGNFPGRFSGRQFSNSRSEMNVSTLELGDSALYLCASSEGSGTGGYNEQFFGPGTRLTVL.

The chain recombines TRBV13 with TRBJ1-1; TRBD1 aligns across 7 bases. V dropped 5 bases and J dropped 1; count of bases not matched to a gene: 10. This CDR3 contains 16 residues. The germline V gene encodes CDR1 PRHDT and CDR2 FYEKMQ (reference sequence). CDR3 amino acids: CASSIRQGRGNTEAFF. For the CDR3, the DNA is TGTGCCAGCAGCATCCGACAGGGTCGGGGGAACACTGAAGCTTTCTTT.

The rearrangement uses TRBV27 and TRBJ1-2; D perhaps matches TRBD1 (6 bases). In germline, CDR1 is MNHEY, CDR2 SMNVEV (reference sequence). The CDR3 length is 15 residues. Trimming took off 2 bases at V and 4 bases at J, with 14 bases between the two ends. The CDR3 loop is CASSLMGAPFYGYTF. The CDR3 nucleotides read TGTGCCAGCAGTTTAATGGGGGCACCCTTCTATGGCTACACCTTC.

This chain uses TRBV5-1 with TRBJ2-1; 9 nucleotides agree with TRBD2. This CDR3 is 15 amino acids long. Unmatched junction bases numbered 4, after V lost 2 bases and J lost 4 bases. The V gene's germline CDR1 is SGHRS and CDR2 YFSETQ. In DNA, the CDR3 is TGCGCCAGCAGCTTTAGCGGGGGCCAATACAATGAGCAGTTCTTC. This translates into CASSFSGGQYNEQFF.